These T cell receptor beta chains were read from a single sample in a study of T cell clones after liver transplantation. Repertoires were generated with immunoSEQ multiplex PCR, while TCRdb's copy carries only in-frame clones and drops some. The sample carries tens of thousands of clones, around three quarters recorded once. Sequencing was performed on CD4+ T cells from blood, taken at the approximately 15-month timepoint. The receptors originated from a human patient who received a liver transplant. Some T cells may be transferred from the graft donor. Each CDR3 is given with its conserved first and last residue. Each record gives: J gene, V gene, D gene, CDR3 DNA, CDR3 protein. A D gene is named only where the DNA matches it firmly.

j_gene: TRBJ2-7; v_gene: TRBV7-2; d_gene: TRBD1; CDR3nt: TGTGCCAGCAGCGACCCCCGGACAGGGACGCACGAGCAGTACTTC; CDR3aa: CASSDPRTGTHEQYF
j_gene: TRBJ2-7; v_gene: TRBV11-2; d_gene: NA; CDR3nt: TGTGCCAGCAGCTTAGACGGGGTGGACAGACCCGAATCTCTGAGCGGCGAGCAGTACTTC; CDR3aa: CASSLDGVDRPESLSGEQYF
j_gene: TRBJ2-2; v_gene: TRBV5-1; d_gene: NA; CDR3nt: TGCGCCAGCAGCTTGGAGGGAGCGCGGACCGGGGAGCTGTTTTTT; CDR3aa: CASSLEGARTGELFF
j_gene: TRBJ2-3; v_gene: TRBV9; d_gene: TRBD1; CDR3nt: TGTGCCAGCAGTCCCCGGGACAGAATTCTTACTAGCACAGATACGCAGTATTTT; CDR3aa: CASSPRDRILTSTDTQYF
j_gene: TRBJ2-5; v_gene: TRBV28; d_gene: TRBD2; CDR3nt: TGTGCCAGCAGTCCACCTGTGGTAGCGGGGAAGGAGACCCAGTACTTC; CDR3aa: CASSPPVVAGKETQYF
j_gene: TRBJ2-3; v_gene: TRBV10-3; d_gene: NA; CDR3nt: TGTGCCATCAGTGACCCGGCCCGGATCTCAGATACGCAGTATTTT; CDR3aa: CAISDPARISDTQYF
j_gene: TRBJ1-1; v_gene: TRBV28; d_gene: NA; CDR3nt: TGTGCCAGCAGTCAGGGAATGAACACTGAAGCTTTCTTT; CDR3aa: CASSQGMNTEAFF
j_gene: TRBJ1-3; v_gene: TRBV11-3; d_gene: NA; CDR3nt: TGTGCCAGCAGCCCCAGACGGACTTTCTCTGGAAACACCATATATTTT; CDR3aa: CASSPRRTFSGNTIYF
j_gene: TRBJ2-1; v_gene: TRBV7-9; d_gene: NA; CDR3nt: TGTGCCAGCAGCCGGAGCGGCCACAATGAGCAGTTCTTC; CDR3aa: CASSRSGHNEQFF
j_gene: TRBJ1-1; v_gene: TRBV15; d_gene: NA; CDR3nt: TGTGCCACCACCCCGCGAGGTTCGGCGAACACTGAAGCTTTCTTT; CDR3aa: CATTPRGSANTEAFF